The rows below give T cell receptor beta chains drawn from one sample of a study of T cell repertoires in cytomegalovirus infection. TCRdb called the reads again in MiXCR, with one record for every CDR3 protein. This table has about 46,000 distinct CDR3 sequences, roughly 22% appearing once. The antigens these receptors bind are not known. The source material was PBMCs, sequenced either directly or after in vitro stimulation (not recorded which). The receptor source for this set is a human donor in good health (CMV status not recorded). Some clones in this sample may be carry-over from other donors' samples. The CDR3 runs from the conserved cysteine through the conserved F or W. A D gene is named only where the DNA matches it firmly. The size entry is marked missing in some rows and otherwise reads once, few, many or a size class.

V: TRBV15; J: TRBJ2-1; D: TRBD1; size: many; DNA: TGTGCCACCAGCCTCTCGCCGGGACAGGTTAACAATGAGCAGTTCTTC; CDR3: CATSLSPGQVNNEQFF
V: TRBV11-2; J: TRBJ1-3; D: NA; size: many; DNA: TGTGCCAGCAGCTTAGTTGAAACTGGAAACACCATATATTTT; CDR3: CASSLVETGNTIYF
V: TRBV10-3; J: TRBJ1-2; D: TRBD1; size: NA; DNA: TGTGCCATCAGTGGGGCGCAACAGGGGGACTATGGTTACACCTTC; CDR3: CAISGAQQGDYGYTF
V: TRBV6-2/TRBV6-3; J: TRBJ2-3; D: NA; size: many; DNA: TGTGCCAGCAGCCCGACAGAGGGGAGCACAGATACGCAGTATTTT; CDR3: CASSPTEGSTDTQYF
V: TRBV20-1; J: TRBJ2-3; D: TRBD2; size: many; DNA: TGCAGTGCCAACCCCGGGACTAACACAGATACGCAGTATTTT; CDR3: CSANPGTNTDTQYF
V: TRBV4-1; J: TRBJ2-7; D: NA; size: NA; DNA: TGCGCCAGCAGCCACGGAAACTCTAGGGACGAGCAGTACTTC; CDR3: CASSHGNSRDEQYF
V: TRBV7-2; J: TRBJ1-5; D: NA; size: NA; DNA: TGTGCCAGCAGCCCTGCCTCCGGGGGATTAGGTTATCAGCCCCAGCATTTT; CDR3: CASSPASGGLGYQPQHF
V: TRBV12-3/TRBV12-4; J: TRBJ2-4; D: NA; size: many; DNA: TGTGCCAGCAGTTTTAGGGGGACAAGAAACATTCAGTACTTC; CDR3: CASSFRGTRNIQYF
V: TRBV7-6; J: TRBJ1-4; D: TRBD1; size: many; DNA: TGTGCCAGCAGCTCCTTTGGACAGGGAACTAATGAAAAACTGTTTTTT; CDR3: CASSSFGQGTNEKLFF
V: TRBV6-1; J: TRBJ2-7; D: TRBD1; size: NA; DNA: TGTGCCAGCAGCCCGACAGGGGGTGGCTACGAGCAGTACTTC; CDR3: CASSPTGGGYEQYF
V: TRBV7-9; J: TRBJ1-2; D: NA; size: many; DNA: TGTGCCAGCAGCTTAGTTGGCTACACCTTC; CDR3: CASSLVGYTF
V: TRBV20-1; J: TRBJ2-5; D: NA; size: NA; DNA: TGCAGTGCGCCCGCAACGTACAAACAAGAGACCCAGTACTTC; CDR3: CSAPATYKQETQYF
V: TRBV7-2; J: TRBJ2-7; D: TRBD2; size: many; DNA: TGTGCCAGCAGCTACCATAGCGGGAGGGCCTACGAGCAGTACTTC; CDR3: CASSYHSGRAYEQYF
V: TRBV7-8; J: TRBJ1-2; D: NA; size: many; DNA: TGTGCCAGCAGCTTTGATGCCTATGGCTACACCTTC; CDR3: CASSFDAYGYTF
V: TRBV20-1; J: TRBJ2-7; D: TRBD1; size: few; DNA: TGCAGTGCTAGAAAGACCGGGACAGGGCTCTACGAGCAGTACTTC; CDR3: CSARKTGTGLYEQYF
V: TRBV7-2; J: TRBJ2-1; D: TRBD1; size: medium-sized; DNA: TGTGCCAGCACCTTAAACAGGGGCTCCTACAATGAGCAGTTCTTC; CDR3: CASTLNRGSYNEQFF
V: TRBV6-5; J: TRBJ1-6; D: TRBD1; size: many; DNA: TGTGCCAGCGGCAGGGGGCTCAGTTCCCCCCTCCACTTT; CDR3: CASGRGLSSPLHF
V: TRBV5-1; J: TRBJ1-1; D: NA; size: NA; DNA: TGCGCCAGCAGGGAGGGGGATATGAACACTGAAGCTTTCTTT; CDR3: CASREGDMNTEAFF
V: TRBV7-2; J: TRBJ2-3; D: NA; size: many; DNA: TGTGCCAGCAGCCCCCACCCGACAAGCACAGATACGCAGTATTTT; CDR3: CASSPHPTSTDTQYF
V: TRBV4-1; J: TRBJ2-1; D: NA; size: NA; DNA: TGCGCCACCTTAGACTCGGGCAATGAGCAGTTCTTC; CDR3: CATLDSGNEQFF
V: TRBV2; J: TRBJ2-5; D: TRBD2; size: few; DNA: TGTGCCAGCAGCACGGGACTAGATGTCAGAGAGACCCAGTACTTC; CDR3: CASSTGLDVRETQYF
V: TRBV5-6; J: TRBJ1-2; D: NA; size: few; DNA: TGTGCCAGCAGCTACGGACAGCGCTATGGCTACACCTTC; CDR3: CASSYGQRYGYTF
V: TRBV28; J: TRBJ1-5; D: NA; size: NA; DNA: TGTGCCAGCACCGTGGCTAATCAGCCCCAGCATTTT; CDR3: CASTVANQPQHF
V: TRBV7-2; J: TRBJ2-5; D: TRBD2; size: many; DNA: TGTGCCAGCAGCACTACTAGCGGGGGTGGAGAGACCCAGTACTTC; CDR3: CASSTTSGGGETQYF
V: TRBV2; J: TRBJ1-3; D: NA; size: NA; DNA: TGTGCCAGCACGGGCGGGGATTCCACAGGGAGAAGCGCTGGAAACACCATATATTTT; CDR3: CASTGGDSTGRSAGNTIYF
V: TRBV18; J: TRBJ2-3; D: TRBD2; size: NA; DNA: TGTGCCAGCTCACCTGTATTGGTAGCGGGAGGAACAGATACGCAGTATTTT; CDR3: CASSPVLVAGGTDTQYF
V: TRBV2; J: TRBJ2-2; D: NA; size: many; DNA: TGTGCCAGCAGTCCTACCTTTAGCGGCATCGGGGAGCTGTTTTTT; CDR3: CASSPTFSGIGELFF
V: TRBV20-1; J: TRBJ1-2; D: NA; size: few; DNA: TGCAGTGCTTCCCAAAGGGGCACCTATGGCTACACCTTC; CDR3: CSASQRGTYGYTF
V: TRBV25-1; J: TRBJ1-6; D: NA; size: few; DNA: TGTGCCAGCAGTGGCGGGACGGTTTCACCCCTCCACTTT; CDR3: CASSGGTVSPLHF
V: TRBV9; J: TRBJ1-1; D: NA; size: NA; DNA: TGTGCCAGCAGCGACACCAGGGGAACGAGTGAAGCTTTCTTT; CDR3: CASSDTRGTSEAFF
V: TRBV27; J: TRBJ2-1; D: TRBD2; size: many; DNA: TGTGCCAGCAGTTCCGGCCGACTAGCGGGGAACAATGAGCAGTTCTTC; CDR3: CASSSGRLAGNNEQFF
V: TRBV9; J: TRBJ2-5; D: NA; size: NA; DNA: TGTGCCAGCAGCGTAGCCTCGGCAGGGTATCTGGAGACCCAGTACTTC; CDR3: CASSVASAGYLETQYF
V: TRBV20-1; J: TRBJ2-3; D: TRBD2; size: many; DNA: TGCAGTGCTCGACTCTTAGCGGGAACCCACCAAAGCACAGATACGCAGTATTTT; CDR3: CSARLLAGTHQSTDTQYF
V: TRBV5-5; J: TRBJ2-5; D: NA; size: NA; DNA: TGTGCCAGCGGCCCGCCCGGGTGGGAAGAGACCCAGTACTTC; CDR3: CASGPPGWEETQYF
V: TRBV6-5; J: TRBJ2-3; D: NA; size: many; DNA: TGTGCCAGCAGTTACACAGGCACAGATACGCAGTATTTT; CDR3: CASSYTGTDTQYF
V: TRBV7-9; J: TRBJ1-2; D: TRBD1; size: many; DNA: TGTGCCAGCAGCTCCAGGGACAGGGGCATCTATGGCTACACCTTC; CDR3: CASSSRDRGIYGYTF
V: TRBV5-1; J: TRBJ2-1; D: NA; size: NA; DNA: TGCGCCAGCAGCTTCCGGGACACCTCCTACAATGAGCAGTTCTTC; CDR3: CASSFRDTSYNEQFF
V: TRBV14; J: TRBJ2-7; D: NA; size: NA; DNA: TGTGCCAGCAGCCCCCTTGGGAACTCCTACGAGCAGTACTTC; CDR3: CASSPLGNSYEQYF
V: TRBV10-3; J: TRBJ2-7; D: TRBD1; size: many; DNA: TGTGCCATCAGTGTCGGGCAGGGGGCCTACGAGCAGTACTTC; CDR3: CAISVGQGAYEQYF
V: TRBV2; J: TRBJ2-7; D: TRBD1; size: few; DNA: TGTGCCACCCAGACAGGGGGCAGTAAAAACGAGCAGTACTTC; CDR3: CATQTGGSKNEQYF
V: TRBV6-5; J: TRBJ2-2; D: NA; size: many; DNA: TGTGCCAGCAATCCCGGGGTCGGGGAGCTGTTTTTT; CDR3: CASNPGVGELFF
V: TRBV29-1; J: TRBJ2-2; D: NA; size: NA; DNA: TGCAGCGTTAGTTGGAGGATCACCGGGGAGCTGTTTTTT; CDR3: CSVSWRITGELFF
V: TRBV6-6; J: TRBJ2-1; D: TRBD2; size: few; DNA: TGTGCCAGCAGTTACTCGTCTAGCGGGGTGCACAATGAGCAGTTCTTC; CDR3: CASSYSSSGVHNEQFF
V: TRBV12-3/TRBV12-4; J: TRBJ1-2; D: NA; size: NA; DNA: TGTGCCAGCAGTTTCTTCAGGGACTATGGCTACACCTTC; CDR3: CASSFFRDYGYTF
V: TRBV7-2; J: TRBJ2-7; D: TRBD1; size: many; DNA: TGTGCCAGCAGCTCCCGGGACAGGGTCACCTACGAGCAGTACTTC; CDR3: CASSSRDRVTYEQYF